Following are 8 T cell receptor beta chains from one sample sequenced in a study of cytomegalovirus exposure and HLA in healthy donors. The PCR used 60 Vbeta and 13 Jbeta primers. The method was immunoSEQ multiplex PCR; TCRdb's version includes in-frame clones alone and lacks a portion of them. The sample consists of tens of thousands of clones, nearly 70% of them appearing once. Source material: PBMCs. The receptors originated from a woman aged 45-65 years in good health and CMV-seropositive.

This clone has a handful of counts. The V and J genes are TRBV28 and TRBJ1-6; 8 nucleotides match TRBD1. The germline gives CDR1 MDHEN, CDR2 SYDVKM. There are 16 residues in the CDR3. V was clipped by 4 bases and J by 9 bases; unmatched bases: 11. The CDR3 here is CASSWGGQGQISPLHF. The CDR3 DNA is TGTGCCAGCAGTTGGGGAGGACAGGGACAGATTTCACCCCTCCACTTT.

The V call is TRBV5-1, the J call TRBJ2-1; D may be TRBD2 (6 bases). The V gene's germline CDR1 is SGHRS and CDR2 YFSETQ. The CDR3 loop spans 17 amino acids. With 1 base removed from V and 6 bases from J, the gap between germline ends came to 20 bases. CDR3 residues: CASSLLGGTSPSNEQFF. The CDR3 DNA reads TGCGCCAGCAGCTTGCTGGGGGGAACTAGTCCGAGCAATGAGCAGTTCTTC. Filled out from reference TRBV5-1 and TRBJ2-1, the complete variable domain reads KAGVTQTPRYLIKTRGQQVTLSCSPISGHRSVSWYQQTPGQGLQFLFEYFSETQRNKGNFPGRFSGRQFSNSRSEMNVSTLELGDSALYLCASSLLGGTSPSNEQFFGPGTRLTVL.

This chain links TRBV28 with TRBJ2-7; a weak D match, TRBD2 (6 bases). Germline V lookup: CDR1 MDHEN, CDR2 SYDVKM. This CDR3 spans 14 amino acids. Trimming took 6 bases from V and 3 from J, leaving 15 bases between them. The CDR3 loop is CASSYGLTDYEQYF. The CDR3 nucleotides are TGTGCCAGCAGCTATGGACTAACAGACTACGAGCAGTACTTC.

The rearrangement links TRBV7-9 to TRBJ1-2, with D possibly TRBD1 on 6 matching bases. CDR3 length: 14 amino acids. Germline V CDR1 and CDR2: SEHNR, FQNEAQ (reference sequence). V was clipped by 1 base and J by 2 bases, with 8 bases between them. In DNA form, the CDR3 reads TGTGCCAGCAGCTTAGGGCAGGGGAACTATGGCTACACCTTC. Translating it yields CASSLGQGNYGYTF.

In its sample, this clone was seen a few times. The chain employs TRBV15 and TRBJ2-2; 10 bases map to TRBD2. This CDR3 has 16 amino acids. Trimming took 9 bases from V and 1 from J; bases not matched to a gene: 8. Per the germline V gene, CDR1 is LNHNV and CDR2 is YYDKDF (reference sequence). The CDR3 nucleotides are TGTGCCACAAAGCGGGAGGGCCTGAAGAACACCGGGGAGCTGTTTTTT. Translated: CATKREGLKNTGELFF.

J is TRBJ2-1 and V is TRBV21-1; the table's D gene call, TRBD1, was not cross checked with the DNA. TRBV21-1 is given as a pseudogene. This CDR3 comprises 17 residues. DNA for the CDR3: TGTGCCAGCAGCAAAGCGCTTTGGGGCAGGGGGGTGAATGAGCAGTTCTTC. It codes for CASSKALWGRGVNEQFF.

The chain combines TRBV19 with TRBJ2-1; D is possibly TRBD1 (6 bases). Germline-derived CDR1 and CDR2 are LNHDA and SQIVND (reference sequence). Trimming left V 4 bases short and J 5 bases short, with 9 bases between. The CDR3 length is 13 residues. The CDR3 DNA is TGTGCCAGTAGTAGCGGACAGAACAATGAGCAGTTCTTC. This encodes CASSSGQNNEQFF.

The chain links TRBV27 to TRBJ2-1, with D possibly being TRBD2 (5 bases). Trimming stripped 6 bases from V and 6 bases from J, with 9 bases between. CDR1 and CDR2 from the germline V gene are MNHEY and SMNVEV (reference sequence). CDR3 length equals 12 residues. The CDR3 DNA follows: TGTGCCAGCAGGCGTGGGAGCAATGAGCAGTTCTTC. This codes for CASRRGSNEQFF.